A selection of T cell receptor beta chains follows, all from one sample in a study of shared clonotypes between healthy human individuals. Profiled with immunoSEQ multiplex PCR; TCRdb holds only in-frame clones, not every one. The table lists some 2.3 million clones, approximately 95% of them singletons, with about 0.37% in the top ten. The sample taken for sequencing was naive CD4+ T cells from PBMCs. Receptor source: a man younger than 30 in good health. Some clones in this sample may be carry-over from other donors' samples. Both conserved end residues are part of each CDR3.

CASSFLGGTEAFF	TRBV11-2	TRBJ1-1
CATNTGNEDNEQFF	TRBV5-1	TRBJ2-1
CASSYRPTGNTEAFF	TRBV6-6	TRBJ1-1
CASSPGQDTMPQHF	TRBV6-5	TRBJ1-5
CASSSLQGASDGYTF	TRBV5-1	TRBJ1-2
CASSLLGSPQGAFF	TRBV28	TRBJ1-1
CASKTQQGSAFF	TRBV28	TRBJ1-1
CASSGLAGSYEQYF	TRBV9	TRBJ2-7
CASRTGGTTIF	TRBV27	TRBJ1-4
CASSYRDVQETQYF	TRBV6-6	TRBJ2-5
CAASSFAAVQETQYF	TRBV7-2	TRBJ2-5
CASSLMRDTDTQYF	TRBV7-9	TRBJ2-3
CASSPEGSNTGELFF	TRBV18	TRBJ2-2
CAWSEDGTGEQYF	TRBV30	TRBJ2-7
CASSLGGAYSYEQYF	TRBV7-2	TRBJ2-7
CAISESGGAGTDTQYF	TRBV10-3	TRBJ2-3
CASSLDAQGPGGQLYEQYF	TRBV7-8	TRBJ2-7
CASSEIQGAGETQYF	TRBV6-1	TRBJ2-5
CASSFPGGEETQYF	TRBV5-1	TRBJ2-5
CAVVRGSNQPQHF	TRBV28	TRBJ1-5
CASSLWGSDTEAFF	TRBV7-9	TRBJ1-1
CASSLNQLAKNIQYF	TRBV11-2	TRBJ2-4